This TCR beta chain was identified in a study of CD8 T cells in ankylosing spondylitis (dated by TCRdb to the late 2010s). For context, the study as a whole: To find TCR variants linked to disease, the study profiled T cell receptor beta repertoires in ankylosing spondylitis patients and healthy donors. In total, the full study cohort was made up of over a hundred healthy donors and 25 to 30 ankylosing spondylitis patients. Samples of peripheral blood were taken, and for ankylosing spondylitis patients, synovial fluid was collected as well. The research as a whole found: The disease-linked clones had a CD8+ phenotype and were found at relatively low frequencies in peripheral blood. The disease-linked clones were reported as significantly enriched in matched synovial fluid samples from ankylosing spondylitis patients. Blood from ankylosing spondylitis patients appeared to be characterized by a TCR beta motif made up of 8 or 9 highly homologous amino acid variants. Some motif variants were previously reported in synovial fluid and blood of reactive arthritis patients, suggesting common disease-initiation mechanisms.

Between the V and J ends, shortened by 6 bases and 7 bases respectively, the junction contains 8 bases. Including the terminal cysteine and phenylalanine, the CDR3 comprises 11 residues. The only DNA kept is the CDR3, 33 bases in frame from the first base. The germline V gene supplies CDR1 SGHVS and CDR2 FNYEAQ. Instrument used: Illumina HiSeq 2500. Quantitative 5'-RACE with molecular barcodes was the method used to prepare the TCR beta libraries. The paper's data handling went like this. A new computational method, built on a probabilistic model of VDJ rearrangement, was used to identify disease-linked TCR variants. The public reads were reprocessed in TCRdb via fastp at Q25 and MiXCR, keeping in-frame beta chains. Here each entry gathers all rows of one CDR3 protein and keeps the most common genes and DNA. The authors' filters were not applied to this entry. The sample profile shows some 800,000 distinct CDR3 sequences; 12% of them were found once. The top ten clonotypes cover about 0.49% of the sample.

Points on this clonotype: This clone's antigen is unknown. Per-base qualities were not stored, and no clone one base away is much larger.

The V and J genes are TRBV7-6 and TRBJ2-3; there is no confident call for the D gene. Material for sequencing was blood, either unsorted or a sorted T cell fraction (not recorded which). The receptor was isolated from a male donor with ankylosing spondylitis. CDR3 sequence: CASSYDNTQYF. The nucleotide sequence reads TGTGCCAGCAGTTACGATAATACGCAGTATTTT.